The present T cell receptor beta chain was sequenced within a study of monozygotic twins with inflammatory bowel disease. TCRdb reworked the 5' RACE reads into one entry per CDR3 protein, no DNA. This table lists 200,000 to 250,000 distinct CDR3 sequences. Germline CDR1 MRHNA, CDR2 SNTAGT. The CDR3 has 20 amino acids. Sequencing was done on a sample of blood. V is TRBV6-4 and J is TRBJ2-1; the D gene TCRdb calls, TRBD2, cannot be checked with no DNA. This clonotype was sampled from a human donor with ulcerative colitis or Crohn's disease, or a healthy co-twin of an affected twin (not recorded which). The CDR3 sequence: CASSTTGLAGGLSSYNEQFF.